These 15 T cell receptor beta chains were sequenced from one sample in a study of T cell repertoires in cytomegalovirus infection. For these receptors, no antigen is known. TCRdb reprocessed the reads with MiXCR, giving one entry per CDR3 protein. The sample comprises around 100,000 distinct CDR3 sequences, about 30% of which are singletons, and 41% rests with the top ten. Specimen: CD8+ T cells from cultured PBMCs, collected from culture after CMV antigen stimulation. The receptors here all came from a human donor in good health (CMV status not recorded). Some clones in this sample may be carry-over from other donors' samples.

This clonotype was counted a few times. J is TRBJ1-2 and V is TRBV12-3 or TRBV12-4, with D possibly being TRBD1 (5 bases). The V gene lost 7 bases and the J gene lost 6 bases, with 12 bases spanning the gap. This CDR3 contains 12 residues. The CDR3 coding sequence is TGTGCCAGCACCCAGGGACCTAATGGCTACACCTTC. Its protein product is CASTQGPNGYTF.

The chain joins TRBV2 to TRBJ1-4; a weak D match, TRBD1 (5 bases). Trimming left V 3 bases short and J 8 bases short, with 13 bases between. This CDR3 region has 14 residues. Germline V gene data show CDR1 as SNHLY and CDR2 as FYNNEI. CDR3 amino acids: CASSDQGPREKLFF. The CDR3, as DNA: TGTGCCAGCAGTGACCAGGGTCCGAGGGAAAAACTGTTTTTT.

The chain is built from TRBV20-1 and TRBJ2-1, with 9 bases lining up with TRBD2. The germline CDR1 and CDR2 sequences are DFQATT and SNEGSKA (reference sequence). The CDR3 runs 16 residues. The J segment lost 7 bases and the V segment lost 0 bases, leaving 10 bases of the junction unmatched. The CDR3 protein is CSARDTERGETNEQFF. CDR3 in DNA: TGCAGTGCTAGAGATACTGAGCGGGGGGAAACAAATGAGCAGTTCTTC.

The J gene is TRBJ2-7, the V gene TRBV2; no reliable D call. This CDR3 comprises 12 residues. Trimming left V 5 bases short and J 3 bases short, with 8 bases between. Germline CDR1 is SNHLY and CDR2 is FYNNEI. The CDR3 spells CASSLVRYEQYF. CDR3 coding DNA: TGTGCCAGCAGTTTAGTCCGCTACGAGCAGTACTTC.

CDR3 nucleotide sequence: TGTGCCAGCAGCCCAGGGGACTACGCCGGGGAGCTGTTTTTT. Protein sequence: CASSPGDYAGELFF. This chain uses TRBV11-1 with TRBJ2-2; a possible D gene is TRBD2 (7 bases). The ends were cut back, 5 bases at V and 6 bases at J, with 13 bases in the middle. Germline CDR1 SGHAT, CDR2 FQDESV (reference sequence). CDR3 length: 14 amino acids.

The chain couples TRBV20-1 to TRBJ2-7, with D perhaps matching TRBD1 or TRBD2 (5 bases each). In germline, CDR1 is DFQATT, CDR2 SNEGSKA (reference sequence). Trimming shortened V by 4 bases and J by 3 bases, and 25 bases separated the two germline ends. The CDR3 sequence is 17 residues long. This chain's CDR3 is CSATSWGSGPRDYEQYF. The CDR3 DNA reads TGCAGTGCTACGTCTTGGGGCTCCGGGCCCCGGGACTACGAGCAGTACTTC.

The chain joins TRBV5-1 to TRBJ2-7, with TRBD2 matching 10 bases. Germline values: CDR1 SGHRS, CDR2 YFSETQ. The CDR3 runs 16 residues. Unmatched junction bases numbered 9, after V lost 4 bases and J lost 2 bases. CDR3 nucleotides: TGCGCCAGCAGCATATCGGGAACTAGCGGGGCCTACGAGCAGTACTTC. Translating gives CASSISGTSGAYEQYF.

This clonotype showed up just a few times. For the CDR3, the DNA is TGTGCCAGCAGCTTTAGGGCAGGAGCCTCCTACGAGCAGTACTTC. It yields the protein CASSFRAGASYEQYF. The J gene is TRBJ2-7, the V gene TRBV11-2, with no clear D. This CDR3 comprises 15 residues. V gave up 3 bases and J gave up 0 bases, with 12 bases separating them. From germline, CDR1 is SGHAT and CDR2 FQNNGV.

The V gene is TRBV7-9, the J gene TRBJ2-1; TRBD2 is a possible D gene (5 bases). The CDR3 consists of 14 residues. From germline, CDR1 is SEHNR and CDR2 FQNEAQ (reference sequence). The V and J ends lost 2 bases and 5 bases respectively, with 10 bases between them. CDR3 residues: CASSLNGINNEQFF. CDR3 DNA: TGTGCCAGCAGCTTAAACGGGATAAACAATGAGCAGTTCTTC.

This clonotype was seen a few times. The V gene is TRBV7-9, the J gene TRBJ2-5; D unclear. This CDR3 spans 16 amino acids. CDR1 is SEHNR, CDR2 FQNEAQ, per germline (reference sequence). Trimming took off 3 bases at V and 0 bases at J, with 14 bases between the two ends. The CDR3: CASSFYGQKYQETQYF. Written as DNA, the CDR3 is TGTGCCAGCAGCTTCTATGGGCAGAAGTACCAAGAGACCCAGTACTTC.

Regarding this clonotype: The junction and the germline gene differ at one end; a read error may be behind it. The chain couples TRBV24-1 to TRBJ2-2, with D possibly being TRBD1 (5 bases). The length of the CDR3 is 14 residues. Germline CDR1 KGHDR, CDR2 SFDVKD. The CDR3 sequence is CTTSDLRDTGELFF. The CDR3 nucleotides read TGTACCACCAGTGACCTCAGGGATACCGGGGAGCTGTTTTTT.

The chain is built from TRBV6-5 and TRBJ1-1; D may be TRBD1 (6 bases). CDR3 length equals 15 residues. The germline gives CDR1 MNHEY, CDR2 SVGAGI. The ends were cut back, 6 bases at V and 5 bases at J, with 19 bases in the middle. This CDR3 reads CASSLLAGARTEAFF. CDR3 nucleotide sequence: TGTGCCAGCAGCCTATTGGCGGGGGCGCGAACTGAAGCTTTCTTT.

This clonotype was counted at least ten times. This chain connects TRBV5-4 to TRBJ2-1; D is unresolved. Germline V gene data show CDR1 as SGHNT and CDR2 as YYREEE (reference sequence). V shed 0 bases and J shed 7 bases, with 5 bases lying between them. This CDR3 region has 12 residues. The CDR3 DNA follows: TGTGCCAGCAGCTTGGAAGGGAATGAGCAGTTCTTC. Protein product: CASSLEGNEQFF.

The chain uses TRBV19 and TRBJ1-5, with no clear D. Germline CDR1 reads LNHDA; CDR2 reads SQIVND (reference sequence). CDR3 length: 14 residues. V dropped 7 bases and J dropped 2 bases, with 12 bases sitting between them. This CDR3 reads CASNPFFRNQPQHF. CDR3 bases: TGTGCCAGTAACCCTTTCTTCCGCAATCAGCCCCAGCATTTT.

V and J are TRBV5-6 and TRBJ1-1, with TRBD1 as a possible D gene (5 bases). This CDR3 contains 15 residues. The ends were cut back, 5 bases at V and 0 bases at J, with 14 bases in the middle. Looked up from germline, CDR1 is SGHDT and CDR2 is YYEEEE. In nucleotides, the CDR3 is TGTGCCAGCAGAGACCTTGGGGGTATGAACACTGAAGCTTTCTTT. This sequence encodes CASRDLGGMNTEAFF.